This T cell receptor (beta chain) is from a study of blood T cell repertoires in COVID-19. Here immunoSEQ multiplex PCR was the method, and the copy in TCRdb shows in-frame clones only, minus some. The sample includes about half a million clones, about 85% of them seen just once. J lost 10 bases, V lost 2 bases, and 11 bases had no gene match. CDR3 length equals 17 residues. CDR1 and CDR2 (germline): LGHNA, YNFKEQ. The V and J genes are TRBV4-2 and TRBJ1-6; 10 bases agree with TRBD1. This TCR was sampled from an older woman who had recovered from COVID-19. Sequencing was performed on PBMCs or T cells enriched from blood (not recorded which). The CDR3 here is CASSQSAWTGGQSPLHF. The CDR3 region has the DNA TGTGCCAGCAGCCAATCTGCCTGGACAGGGGGGCAGTCACCCCTCCACTTT.